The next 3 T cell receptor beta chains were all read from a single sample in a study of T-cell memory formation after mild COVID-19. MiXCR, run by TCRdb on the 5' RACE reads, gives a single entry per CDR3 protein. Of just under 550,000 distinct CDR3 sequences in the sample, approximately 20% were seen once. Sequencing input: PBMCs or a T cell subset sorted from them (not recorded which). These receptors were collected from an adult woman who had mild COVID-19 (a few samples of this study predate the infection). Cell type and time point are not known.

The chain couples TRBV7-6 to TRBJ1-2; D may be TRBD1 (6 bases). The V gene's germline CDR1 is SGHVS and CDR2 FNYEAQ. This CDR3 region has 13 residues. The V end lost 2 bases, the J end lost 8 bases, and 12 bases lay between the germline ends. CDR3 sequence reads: CASSLRGAKGYTF. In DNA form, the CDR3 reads TGTGCCAGCAGCTTACGGGGGGCGAAAGGCTACACCTTC.

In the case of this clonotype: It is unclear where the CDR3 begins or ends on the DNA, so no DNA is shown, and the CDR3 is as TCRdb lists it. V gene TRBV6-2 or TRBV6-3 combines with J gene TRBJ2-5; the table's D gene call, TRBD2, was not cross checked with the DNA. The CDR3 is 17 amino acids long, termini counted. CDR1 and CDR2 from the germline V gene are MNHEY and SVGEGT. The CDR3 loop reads CASSSSGLAGWSGTQYF.

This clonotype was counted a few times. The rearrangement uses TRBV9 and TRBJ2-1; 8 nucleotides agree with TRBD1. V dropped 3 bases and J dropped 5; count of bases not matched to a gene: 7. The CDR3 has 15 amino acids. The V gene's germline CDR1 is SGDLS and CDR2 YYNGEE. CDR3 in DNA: TGTGCCAGCAGCGAAAAGACAGGGGCGAACAATGAGCAGTTCTTC. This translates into CASSEKTGANNEQFF.